This TCR beta chain was captured in a study of beta chain features in type 1 diabetes. Germline CDR1 GTSNPN, CDR2 SVGIG (reference sequence). This CDR3 is built from 14 residues. The ends were cut back, 0 bases at V and 2 bases at J, with 9 bases in the middle. The whole isolated RNA underwent reverse transcription, so sequencing captured expressed TCRB transcripts. TCRdb's table, derived via immunoSEQ multiplex PCR, lists solely in-frame clones and lacks some. The sample shows 40,000 to 45,000 clones, around 45% of them seen only once. Sorted populations all exceeded 95% purity. Source material: central memory CD4+ T cells from blood. J is TRBJ2-3 and V is TRBV30; D not resolved. This receptor was taken from a woman aged 18-30 years in good health. The CDR3 region has the DNA TGTGCCTGGAGTGTAGCAGGCAACACAGATACGCAGTATTTT. Residues: CAWSVAGNTDTQYF. The whole variable domain, remainder taken from reference TRBV30 and TRBJ2-3, is SQTIHQWPATLVQPVGSPLSLECTVEGTSNPNLYWYRQAAGRGLQLLFYSVGIGQISSEVPQNLSASRPQDRQFILSSKKLLLSDSGFYLCAWSVAGNTDTQYFGPGTRLTVL.